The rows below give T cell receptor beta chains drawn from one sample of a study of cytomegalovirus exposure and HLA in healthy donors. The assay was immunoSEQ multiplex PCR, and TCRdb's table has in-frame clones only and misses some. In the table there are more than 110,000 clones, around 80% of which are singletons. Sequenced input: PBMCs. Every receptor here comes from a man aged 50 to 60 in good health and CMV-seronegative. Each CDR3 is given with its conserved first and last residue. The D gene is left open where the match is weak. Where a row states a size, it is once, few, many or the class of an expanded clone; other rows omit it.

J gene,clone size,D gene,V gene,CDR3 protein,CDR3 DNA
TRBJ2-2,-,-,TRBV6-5,CASRGKGLYTGELFF,TGTGCCAGCAGGGGGAAGGGGCTATACACCGGGGAGCTGTTTTTT
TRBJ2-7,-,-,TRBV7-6,CASSFPSGSYEQYF,TGTGCCAGCAGCTTCCCCAGTGGCTCCTACGAGCAGTACTTC
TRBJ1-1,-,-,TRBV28,CVVFHGSRLNTEAFF,TGTGTGGTCTTTCACGGTAGTAGATTGAACACTGAAGCTTTCTTT
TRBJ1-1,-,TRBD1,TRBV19,CASSVTGADKAFF,TGTGCCAGTAGTGTGACAGGGGCTGATAAGGCTTTCTTT
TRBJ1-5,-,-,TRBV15,CATSRDRRGGQPQHF,TGTGCCACCAGCAGAGATCGCCGGGGTGGGCAGCCCCAGCATTTT
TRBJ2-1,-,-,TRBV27,CASSAQAWESYNEQFF,TGTGCCAGCAGTGCCCAGGCGTGGGAGTCTTACAATGAGCAGTTCTTC
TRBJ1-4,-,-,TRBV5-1,CASSLVGQRNEKLFF,TGCGCCAGCAGCTTGGTAGGACAGCGTAATGAAAAACTGTTTTTT
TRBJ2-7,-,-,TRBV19,CASSPRLGGDSYEQYF,TGTGCCAGTAGCCCCCGGCTTGGCGGGGACTCCTACGAGCAGTACTTC
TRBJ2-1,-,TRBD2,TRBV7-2,CASSSSGGPYNEQFF,TGTGCCAGCAGCTCTAGCGGGGGACCCTACAATGAGCAGTTCTTC
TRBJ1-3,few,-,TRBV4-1,CASSQETTSSGNTIYF,TGCGCCAGCAGCCAAGAAACCACTTCCTCTGGAAACACCATATATTTT
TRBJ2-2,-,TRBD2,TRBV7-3,CASSPTSGNTGELFF,TGTGCCAGCAGCCCAACTAGCGGGAACACCGGGGAGCTGTTTTTT
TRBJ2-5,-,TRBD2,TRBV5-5,CASSLVSGRGETQYF,TGTGCCAGCAGCTTGGTCAGCGGGAGGGGAGAGACCCAGTACTTC
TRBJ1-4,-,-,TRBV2,CASSDKLRDEKLFF,TGTGCCAGCAGTGATAAGCTAAGAGATGAAAAACTGTTTTTT
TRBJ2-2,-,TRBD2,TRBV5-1,CASSTSGGNTGELFF,TGCGCCAGCAGCACTAGCGGAGGGAACACCGGGGAGCTGTTTTTT
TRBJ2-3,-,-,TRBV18,CASSSPGGTDTQYF,TGTGCCAGCTCATCCCCGGGGGGCACAGATACGCAGTATTTT
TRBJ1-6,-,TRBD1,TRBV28,CASSLLETGNSPLHF,TGTGCCAGCAGTCTACTTGAGACAGGGAATTCACCCCTCCACTTT
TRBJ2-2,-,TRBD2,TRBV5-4,CASSLGLAGGTGELFF,TGTGCCAGCAGCTTGGGACTAGCGGGAGGGACCGGGGAGCTGTTTTTT
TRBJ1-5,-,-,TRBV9,CASSAGEGPQHF,TGTGCCAGCAGCGCAGGGGAAGGGCCCCAGCATTTT
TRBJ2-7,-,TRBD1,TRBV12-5,CASGLDRGIGEQYF,TGTGCTAGTGGCCTGGACAGGGGGATCGGCGAGCAGTACTTC
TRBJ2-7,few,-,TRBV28,CASSIPEGVLRYEQYF,TGTGCCAGCAGTATCCCCGAAGGGGTTTTGAGGTACGAGCAGTACTTC
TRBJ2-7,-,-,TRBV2,CASSVSWGTRPSSSYEQYF,TGTGCCAGCAGTGTCAGTTGGGGGACTCGCCCTTCTAGCTCCTACGAGCAGTACTTC
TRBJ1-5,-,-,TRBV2,CASSERVQPQHF,TGTGCCAGCAGTGAACGGGTTCAGCCCCAGCATTTT
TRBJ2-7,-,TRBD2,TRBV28,CASNLRLAGEYEQYF,TGTGCCAGCAACCTAAGACTAGCGGGGGAGTACGAGCAGTACTTC
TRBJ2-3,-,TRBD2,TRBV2,CASSVRREESDTQYF,TGTGCCAGCAGTGTAAGGCGGGAGGAATCAGATACGCAGTATTTT
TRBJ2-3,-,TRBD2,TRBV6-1,CASSEVRLAGKDTQYF,TGTGCCAGCAGTGAAGTCCGACTAGCGGGAAAAGATACGCAGTATTTT
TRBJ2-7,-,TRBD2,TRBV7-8,CASSWNPGRVYEQYF,TGTGCCAGCAGCTGGAACCCGGGGAGGGTCTACGAGCAGTACTTC
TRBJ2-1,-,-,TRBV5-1,CASSLLAGNNEQFF,TGCGCCAGCAGCTTACTGGCAGGGAACAATGAGCAGTTCTTC
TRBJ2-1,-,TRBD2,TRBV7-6,CASSRTPGLAGDYYNEQFF,TGTGCCAGCAGCCGAACCCCGGGACTAGCGGGGGACTATTACAATGAGCAGTTCTTC
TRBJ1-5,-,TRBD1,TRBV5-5,CASSPGQGLGNQPQHF,TGTGCCAGCAGTCCGGGACAGGGCCTGGGCAATCAGCCCCAGCATTTT
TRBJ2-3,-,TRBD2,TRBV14,CASSLSGGGTLPKQYF,TGTGCCAGCAGCCTCTCGGGCGGGGGGACCCTCCCCAAGCAGTATTTT
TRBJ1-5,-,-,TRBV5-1,CASSSPCRGSNQPQHF,TGCGCCAGCAGCTCCCCATGCAGGGGCTCAAATCAGCCCCAGCATTTT
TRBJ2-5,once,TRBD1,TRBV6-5,CASSPGQGIPETQYF,TGTGCCAGCAGTCCCGGACAGGGGATTCCGGAGACCCAGTACTTC
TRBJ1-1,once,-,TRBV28,CASGGGNTEAFF,TGTGCCAGCGGGGGAGGGAACACTGAAGCTTTCTTT
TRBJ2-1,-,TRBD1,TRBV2,CASSGTGGGYNEQFF,TGTGCCAGCAGTGGGACAGGCGGCGGCTACAATGAGCAGTTCTTC
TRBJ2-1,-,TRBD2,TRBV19,CASSIGTSGTSSYNEQFF,TGTGCCAGTAGCATCGGGACTAGCGGGACGTCTTCCTACAATGAGCAGTTCTTC
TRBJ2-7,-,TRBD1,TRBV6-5,CASSPGTGYYEQYF,TGTGCCAGCAGTCCCGGGACAGGTTATTACGAGCAGTACTTC
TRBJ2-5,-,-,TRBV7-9,CASSTQGGYAAQYF,TGTGCCAGCAGCACACAGGGGGGGTATGCGGCCCAGTACTTC
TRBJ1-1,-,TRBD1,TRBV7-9,CASSLTGGLNTEAFF,TGTGCCAGCAGCTTGACAGGGGGCCTGAACACTGAAGCTTTCTTT
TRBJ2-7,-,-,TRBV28,CASTKGGGRREQYF,TGTGCCAGTACCAAAGGGGGGGGAAGAAGGGAGCAGTACTTC
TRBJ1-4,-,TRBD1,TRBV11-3,CASSFFHRGCEKLFF,TGTGCCAGCAGCTTTTTTCACAGGGGTTGTGAAAAACTGTTTTTT
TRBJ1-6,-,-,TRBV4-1,CASSQDSNRDTSPLHF,TGCGCCAGCAGCCAAGATAGCAACAGGGATACCTCACCCCTCCACTTT
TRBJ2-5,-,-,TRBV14,CASSQAETQYF,TGTGCCAGCAGCCAGGCTGAGACCCAGTACTTC
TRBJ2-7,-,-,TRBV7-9,CASSLERLVGHEQYF,TGTGCCAGCAGCTTAGAGAGACTAGTAGGGCACGAGCAGTACTTC
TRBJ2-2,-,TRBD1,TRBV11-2,CASSPSRDRFYPGELFF,TGTGCCAGCAGCCCGTCCCGGGACAGGTTCTACCCCGGGGAGCTGTTTTTT
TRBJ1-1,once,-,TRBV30,CAWSQAHLGAFF,TGTGCCTGGAGTCAGGCTCACCTCGGAGCTTTCTTT
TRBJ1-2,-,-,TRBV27,CASSLRRSGGYTF,TGTGCCAGCAGTTTACGAAGAAGCGGTGGCTACACCTTC
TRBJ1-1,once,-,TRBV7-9,CASSLDGQPNTEAFF,TGTGCCAGCAGCTTAGATGGACAGCCGAACACTGAAGCTTTCTTT
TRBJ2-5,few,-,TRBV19,CATRQDLETQYF,TGTGCCACACGACAGGATCTAGAGACCCAGTACTTC
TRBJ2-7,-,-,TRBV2,CASFKGGTYHEQYF,TGTGCCAGCTTCAAGGGGGGGACATACCACGAGCAGTACTTC
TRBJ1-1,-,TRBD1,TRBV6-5,CASRPPGGTEAFF,TGTGCCAGCAGACCCCCAGGGGGCACTGAAGCTTTCTTT
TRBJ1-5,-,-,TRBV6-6,CASSFQGYQPQHF,TGTGCCAGCAGTTTCCAGGGCTACCAGCCCCAGCATTTT
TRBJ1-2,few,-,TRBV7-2,CASSLASGGRGGYTF,TGTGCCAGCAGCTTAGCGTCGGGGGGGCGCGGTGGCTACACCTTC
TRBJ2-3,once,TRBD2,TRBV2,CASSGGLAGGFISTDTQYF,TGTGCCAGCAGTGGGGGACTAGCGGGGGGCTTCATAAGCACAGATACGCAGTATTTT
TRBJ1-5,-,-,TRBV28,CASNGENVGQPQHF,TGTGCCAGCAACGGAGAAAATGTAGGTCAGCCCCAGCATTTT
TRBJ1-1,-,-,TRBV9,CASSGPLNDYVGEAFF,TGTGCCAGCAGCGGACCCCTCAATGACTACGTCGGTGAAGCTTTCTTT